Each of the 30 T cell receptor beta chains below was sequenced from the same sample in a study of cytomegalovirus exposure and HLA in healthy donors. PCR amplification relied on 60 Vbeta primers (plus 13 Jbeta primers). TCRdb's copy holds only in-frame clones and misses some; the assay was immunoSEQ multiplex PCR. The sample has approximately 150,000 clones; roughly 80% are singletons. The specimen sequenced was PBMCs. These receptors originate from a man aged 35-49 years in good health and CMV-seronegative.

V and J are TRBV11-3 and TRBJ1-1; D gene ambiguous. V lost 4 bases, J lost 1 base, and 7 bases lay in between. The CDR3 totals 13 residues. In germline, CDR1 is SGHNT, CDR2 YENEEA. The CDR3 DNA is TGTGCCAGCAGCTCTACAGCGAACACTGAAGCTTTCTTT. Encoded protein: CASSSTANTEAFF.

The chain recombines TRBV5-5 with TRBJ2-3, with D maybe TRBD2 (6 bases). V lost 3 bases and J 1 base, leaving 9 bases between the germline ends. The CDR3 totals 14 residues. Germline-derived CDR1 and CDR2 are SGHKS and YYEKEE (reference sequence). The CDR3 sequence is CASSSIAGTDTQYF. CDR3 sequence (DNA): TGTGCCAGCAGCTCGATAGCGGGCACAGATACGCAGTATTTT.

J is TRBJ1-3 and V is TRBV7-9; D not resolved. V was pared by 2 bases and J by 1 base, with 6 bases between. CDR3 size: 14 residues. From germline, CDR1 is SEHNR and CDR2 FQNEAQ (reference sequence). CDR3 in amino acids: CASSLRGSGNTIYF. The CDR3 nucleotides are TGTGCCAGCAGCTTACGAGGGTCTGGAAACACCATATATTTT.

The chain couples TRBV30 to TRBJ2-2; TRBD2 matches at 11 bases. Per germline, CDR1 GTSNPN and CDR2 SVGIG (reference sequence). This CDR3 has 16 residues. V lost 7 bases, J lost 0 bases, and 7 bases stayed unmatched. CDR3 nucleotides: TGTGCCTCCTCTAGCGGGGGGCCATCGAACACCGGGGAGCTGTTTTTT. Encoded protein: CASSSGGPSNTGELFF.

This chain uses TRBV6-1 with TRBJ2-3; 13 positions match TRBD2. Germline CDR1 MNHNS, CDR2 SASEGT. The CDR3 runs 20 residues. The V and J ends lost 4 bases and 1 base, in that order; junction bases with no gene match: 14. The CDR3, as DNA: TGTGCCAGCAGTGCAGGCATGACTAGCGGGGGGTTCGGGGGCACAGATACGCAGTATTTT. It codes for CASSAGMTSGGFGGTDTQYF.

V gene TRBV6-5 combines with J gene TRBJ2-7; 12 nucleotides align to TRBD2. Germline V gives CDR1 MNHEY, CDR2 SVGAGI. The trim removed 5 bases at V and 3 bases at J, leaving 2 bases unmatched. The length of the CDR3 is 14 residues. The CDR3 bases are TGTGCCAGCAGTAGGGGACTAGCGGGCTACGAGCAGTACTTC. Its protein is CASSRGLAGYEQYF.

The gene calls are TRBV5-1 and TRBJ2-7, with D perhaps TRBD2 (6 bases). V lost 0 bases and J 3 bases, leaving 10 bases between the germline ends. Looked up from germline, CDR1 is SGHRS and CDR2 is YFSETQ. This CDR3 is built from 14 residues. DNA of the CDR3: TGCGCCAGCAGCTTGGGGGACTCGGGCTACGAGCAGTACTTC. It yields the protein CASSLGDSGYEQYF.

This chain connects TRBV7-9 to TRBJ1-1; tentatively, D is TRBD1 (6 bases). The CDR3 runs to 14 residues. V was pared by 2 bases and J by 5 bases, with 12 bases between. Germline V gene data show CDR1 as SEHNR and CDR2 as FQNEAQ (reference sequence). CDR3 coding DNA: TGTGCCAGCAGCTTATACAGGGACCGTACTGAAGCTTTCTTT. This encodes CASSLYRDRTEAFF.

This clone appeared once. The genes are TRBV27 and TRBJ1-1; the D is unclear. Germline CDR1 and CDR2: MNHEY and SMNVEV (reference sequence). V was clipped by 2 bases and J by 4 bases, with 17 bases between them. The CDR3 has 16 residues. The CDR3 DNA follows: TGTGCCAGCAGTTTAGTTTCCGGGTATGGTAGCACTGAAGCTTTCTTT. This encodes CASSLVSGYGSTEAFF.

As concerns this clone: One end of the junction is discordant with germline, which a read error may explain. V is TRBV5-1 and J is TRBJ1-6; D is ambiguous. The CDR3 runs to 13 residues. Germline lookup yields CDR1 SGHRS and CDR2 YFSETQ. CDR3 DNA sequence: TGCGCCAGCAGCTTGTCCGCAGATTCGCCCCTCCACTTT. This sequence encodes CASSLSADSPLHF.

The chain couples TRBV6-5 to TRBJ2-1; D remains unclear. With 1 base removed from V and 5 bases from J, the gap between germline ends came to 12 bases. The germline CDR1 and CDR2 sequences are MNHEY and SVGAGI. The length of the CDR3 is 15 residues. The CDR3 region has the DNA TGTGCCAGCAGTTACTTGCAGCCGAGGAACAATGAGCAGTTCTTC. Translated, it gives CASSYLQPRNNEQFF.

V gene TRBV19 combines with J gene TRBJ1-2; 7 bases line up with TRBD1. This CDR3 contains 12 residues. Germline V gene data show CDR1 as LNHDA and CDR2 as SQIVND (reference sequence). The V segment lost 5 bases and the J segment 10 bases; nucleotides outside the gene matches: 7. CDR3 amino acids: CASSARTGPYTF. CDR3 DNA: TGTGCCAGTAGTGCCCGGACAGGACCCTACACCTTC.

The rearrangement uses TRBV14 and TRBJ1-1, with D possibly matching TRBD1 (6 bases). Trimming shortened V by 1 base and J by 0 bases, and 12 bases separated the two germline ends. Germline CDR1 reads SGHDN; CDR2 reads FVKESK. This CDR3 has 16 residues. This CDR3 reads CASSQVGEGVNTEAFF. Written as DNA, the CDR3 is TGTGCCAGCAGCCAAGTGGGGGAGGGGGTGAACACTGAAGCTTTCTTT. The whole variable domain, filled in from reference TRBV14 and TRBJ1-1, reads EAGVTQFPSHSVIEKGQTVTLRCDPISGHDNLYWYRRVMGKEIKFLLHFVKESKQDESGMPNNRFLAERTGGTYSTLKVQPAELEDSGVYFCASSQVGEGVNTEAFFGQGTRLTVV.

CDR3 sequence reads: CASSEIIGRGHEQYF. The CDR3 DNA follows: TGTGCCAGCAGTGAAATTATCGGCAGGGGCCACGAGCAGTACTTC. The J gene is TRBJ2-5, the V gene TRBV6-1, with a tentative D call TRBD1 (6 bases). The DNA end lines up better with TRBJ2-7; the J call may be wrong. Germline V gene sequence: CDR1 MNHNS, CDR2 SASEGT. The CDR3 loop spans 15 amino acids.

The rearrangement joins TRBV30 to TRBJ1-2, with 7 bases lining up with TRBD1. This CDR3 spans 11 amino acids. V lost 5 bases to trimming and J lost 4 bases; unmatched junction nucleotides: 1. In germline, CDR1 is GTSNPN, CDR2 SVGIG (reference sequence). DNA for the CDR3: TGTGCCTGGGGACAGGCCTATGGCTACACCTTC. Amino acids: CAWGQAYGYTF.

This sequence joins TRBV19 and TRBJ1-5; 8 bases line up with TRBD1. V dropped 8 bases and J dropped 5; count of bases not matched to a gene: 11. The CDR3 sequence is 15 residues long. Germline CDR1 is LNHDA and CDR2 is SQIVND (reference sequence). CDR3 loop: CASQTGEREYQPQHF. CDR3 sequence (DNA): TGTGCCAGTCAGACAGGGGAGAGGGAATATCAGCCCCAGCATTTT. The variable domain in full, completed from reference TRBV19 and TRBJ1-5, reads DGGITQSPKYLFRKEGQNVTLSCEQNLNHDAMYWYRQDPGQGLRLIYYSQIVNDFQKGDIAEGYSVSREKKESFPLTVTSAQKNPTAFYLCASQTGEREYQPQHFGDGTRLSIL.

The genes are TRBV19 and TRBJ2-2, with D maybe TRBD2 (5 bases). CDR1 and CDR2 (germline): LNHDA, SQIVND (reference sequence). Trimming removed 3 bases at V and 4 bases at J, with 9 bases between. The CDR3 contains 14 residues. The DNA of the CDR3 is TGTGCCAGTAGTATCGGGGAGCGCACCGGGGAGCTGTTTTTT. It is translated as CASSIGERTGELFF.

The chain combines TRBV6-1 with TRBJ2-7; no reliable D call. V shed 7 bases and J shed 7 bases, with 8 bases lying between them. The CDR3 loop spans 10 amino acids. Germline V CDR1 and CDR2: MNHNS, SASEGT. This CDR3 reads CASMNEEQYF. Written as DNA, the CDR3 is TGTGCCAGCATGAACGAGGAGCAGTACTTC.

The chain employs TRBV5-6 and TRBJ1-2, with 8 bases aligning to TRBD1. J lost 10 bases, V lost 1 base, and 9 bases had no gene match. Per the germline V gene, CDR1 is SGHDT and CDR2 is YYEEEE. This CDR3 has 14 residues. CDR3 loop: CASSLQGAPLVYTF. CDR3 in DNA: TGTGCCAGCAGCTTGCAGGGGGCGCCGCTTGTCTACACCTTC.

For this clone: One junction end disagrees with the germline gene, perhaps due to a read error. This rearrangement joins TRBV25-1 to TRBJ1-1; the D gene is possibly TRBD1 (6 bases). This CDR3 is built from 11 residues. CDR1 and CDR2 (germline): MGHDK, SYGVNS. CDR3 sequence: CVSSVTGQAFF. CDR3 bases: TGTGTCAGCAGTGTGACAGGACAAGCTTTCTTT. Looking up the rest from reference TRBV25-1 and TRBJ1-1 gives the full variable domain: EADIYQTPRYLVIGTGKKITLECSQTMGHDKMYWYQQDPGMELHLIHYSYGVNSTEKGDLSSESTVSRIRTEHFPLTLESARPSHTSQYLCVSSVTGQAFFGQGTRLTVV.

This rearrangement joins TRBV4-1 to TRBJ2-3; 10 bases match TRBD2. V gave up 0 bases and J gave up 5 bases; unmatched junction bases: 11. The germline gives CDR1 MGHRA, CDR2 YSYEKL. This CDR3 region has 18 residues. Written as DNA, the CDR3 is TGCGCCAGCAGCCAAGATTTGGGAGCGGGGGGGGGACTAGATACGCAGTATTTT. Amino acids: CASSQDLGAGGGLDTQYF.

This clone has only one observation. This rearrangement joins TRBV27 to TRBJ1-2; no definite D call. The germline V gene encodes CDR1 MNHEY and CDR2 SMNVEV (reference sequence). The V end lost 8 bases, the J end lost 6 bases, and 16 bases lay between the germline ends. The CDR3 length is 13 residues. CDR3 DNA sequence: TGTGCCAGCGGAGAGATTACCCGCCATGGCTACACCTTC. Amino acid sequence: CASGEITRHGYTF.

The chain carries TRBV28 and TRBJ1-1; 11 nucleotides match TRBD1. With V trimmed by 3 bases and J by 4 bases, 4 bases remained unmatched. CDR3 size: 15 residues. Germline V gene lookup returns CDR1 MDHEN and CDR2 SYDVKM. DNA of the CDR3: TGTGCCAGCAGTTTGGGGGACAGGGGGTTCACTGAAGCTTTCTTT. Its protein is CASSLGDRGFTEAFF.

The rearrangement joins TRBV19 to TRBJ1-3; D might be TRBD1 (6 bases). The germline V gene encodes CDR1 LNHDA and CDR2 SQIVND (reference sequence). V was shortened by 3 bases and J by 2 bases, with 14 bases between the two germline ends. The CDR3 sequence is 16 residues long. The CDR3 spells CASSIVVAGAGNTIYF. CDR3 nucleotides: TGTGCCAGTAGTATCGTAGTGGCAGGGGCTGGAAACACCATATATTTT.

This chain's CDR3 is CSGNRVNTEAFF. The CDR3 DNA is TGCAGCGGGAACAGGGTGAACACTGAAGCTTTCTTT. The V and J genes are TRBV29-1 and TRBJ1-1; D is possibly TRBD1 (6 bases). V lost 7 bases to trimming and J lost 0 bases, with 9 bases between them. Germline V CDR1 and CDR2: SQVTM, ANQGSEA. The CDR3 consists of 12 residues.

This clone has a handful of counts. This sequence joins TRBV7-7 and TRBJ1-1; TRBD1 might be the D (6 bases). CDR1 and CDR2 (germline): SSHAT, FNYEAQ (reference sequence). The germline V and J ends were trimmed by 3 bases and 3 bases, with 14 bases remaining between them. The CDR3 has 15 amino acids. The CDR3 here is CASSLAGARDTEAFF. The DNA of the CDR3 is TGTGCCAGCAGCTTGGCGGGGGCCCGGGACACTGAAGCTTTCTTT.

The chain combines TRBV5-4 with TRBJ1-6; unclear D gene. CDR1 is SGHNT, CDR2 YYREEE, per germline (reference sequence). Trimming removed 2 bases at V and 12 bases at J, with 21 bases between. The CDR3 has 16 residues. CDR3 DNA: TGTGCCAGCAGCTTAGAGATCACAGCTCCTGCGGGACCCCTCCACTTT. Translated: CASSLEITAPAGPLHF.

V usage is TRBV11-2 and J usage is TRBJ1-2; weak D call: TRBD1 (5 bases). Germline lookup yields CDR1 SGHAT and CDR2 FQNNGV. This CDR3 has 13 residues. Trimming removed 1 base from V and 4 bases from J, with 7 bases in between. As DNA, the CDR3 is TGTGCCAGCAGCTTAGGGGGCACCTATGGCTACACCTTC. This translates into CASSLGGTYGYTF.

The chain joins TRBV5-1 to TRBJ1-2; 8 bases are shared with TRBD1. Germline trimming cut 0 bases from V and 6 bases from J; bases unmatched to any gene: 1. There are 13 residues in the CDR3. In germline, CDR1 is SGHRS, CDR2 YFSETQ. Here the CDR3 DNA reads TGCGCCAGCAGCTTGGGGACAGGGAATGGCTACACCTTC. Translated, it gives CASSLGTGNGYTF.

This clone is a singleton in its sample. The chain links TRBV27 to TRBJ1-2; no clear D gene. The CDR3 consists of 14 residues. Germline V CDR1 and CDR2: MNHEY, SMNVEV (reference sequence). V was trimmed by 6 bases and J by 8 bases, leaving 19 bases between them. CDR3 in amino acids: CASRLDHQRSGYTF. The CDR3 DNA follows: TGTGCCAGCAGGCTAGACCACCAAAGGAGCGGCTACACCTTC.